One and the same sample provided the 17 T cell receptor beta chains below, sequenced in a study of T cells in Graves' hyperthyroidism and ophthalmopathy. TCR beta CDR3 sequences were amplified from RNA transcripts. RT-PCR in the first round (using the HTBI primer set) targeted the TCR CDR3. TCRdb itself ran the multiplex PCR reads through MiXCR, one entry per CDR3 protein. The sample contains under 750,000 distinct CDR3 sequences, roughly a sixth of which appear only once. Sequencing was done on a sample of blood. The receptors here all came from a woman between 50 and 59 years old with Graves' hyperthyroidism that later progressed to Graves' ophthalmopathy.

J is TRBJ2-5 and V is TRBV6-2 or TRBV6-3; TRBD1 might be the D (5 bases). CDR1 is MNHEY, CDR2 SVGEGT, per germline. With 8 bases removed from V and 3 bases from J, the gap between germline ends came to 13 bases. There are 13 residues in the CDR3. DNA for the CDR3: TGTGCCAGCCGGCAGCTCAGGGAAGAGACCCAGTACTTC. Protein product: CASRQLREETQYF.

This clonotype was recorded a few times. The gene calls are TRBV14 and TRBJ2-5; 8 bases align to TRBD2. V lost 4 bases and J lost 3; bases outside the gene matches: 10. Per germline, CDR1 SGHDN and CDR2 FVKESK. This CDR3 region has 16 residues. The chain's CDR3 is CASSPGTRGIEETQYF. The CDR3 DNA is TGTGCCAGCAGCCCTGGGACTAGGGGTATTGAAGAGACCCAGTACTTC.

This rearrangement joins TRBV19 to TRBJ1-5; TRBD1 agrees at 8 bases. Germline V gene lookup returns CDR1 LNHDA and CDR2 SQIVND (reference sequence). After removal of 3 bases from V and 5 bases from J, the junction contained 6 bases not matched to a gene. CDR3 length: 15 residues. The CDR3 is CASSITGGDHQPQHF. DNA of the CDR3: TGTGCCAGTAGTATTACAGGGGGGGACCATCAGCCCCAGCATTTT.

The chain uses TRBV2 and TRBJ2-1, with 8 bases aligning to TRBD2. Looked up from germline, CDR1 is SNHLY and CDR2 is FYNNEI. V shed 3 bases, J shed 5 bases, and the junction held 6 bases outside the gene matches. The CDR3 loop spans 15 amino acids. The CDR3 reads CASSDPSGGDNEQFF. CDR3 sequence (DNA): TGTGCCAGCAGTGATCCAAGCGGGGGCGACAATGAGCAGTTCTTC.

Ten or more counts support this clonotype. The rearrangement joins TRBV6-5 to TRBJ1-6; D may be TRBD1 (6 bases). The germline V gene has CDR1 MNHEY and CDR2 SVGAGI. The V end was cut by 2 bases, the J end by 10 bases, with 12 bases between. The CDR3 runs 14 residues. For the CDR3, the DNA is TGTGCCAGCAGTTACCGGCAGGGGCAGTCACCCCTCCACTTT. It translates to CASSYRQGQSPLHF.

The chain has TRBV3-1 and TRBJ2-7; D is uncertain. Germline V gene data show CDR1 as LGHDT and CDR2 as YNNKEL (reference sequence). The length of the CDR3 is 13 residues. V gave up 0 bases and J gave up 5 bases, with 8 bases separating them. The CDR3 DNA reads TGTGCCAGCAGCCAAGAAAGAAAGGACGAGCAGTACTTC. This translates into CASSQERKDEQYF.

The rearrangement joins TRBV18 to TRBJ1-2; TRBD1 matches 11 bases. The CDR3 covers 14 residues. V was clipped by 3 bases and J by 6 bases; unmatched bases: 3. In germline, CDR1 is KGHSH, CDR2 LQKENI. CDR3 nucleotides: TGTGCCAGCTCACCCACGGGACAGGGGGATGGCTACACCTTC. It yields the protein CASSPTGQGDGYTF.

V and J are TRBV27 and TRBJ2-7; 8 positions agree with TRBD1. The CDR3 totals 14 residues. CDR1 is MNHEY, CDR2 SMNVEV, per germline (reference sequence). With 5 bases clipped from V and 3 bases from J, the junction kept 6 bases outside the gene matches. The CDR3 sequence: CASSAETGDYEQYF. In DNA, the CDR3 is TGTGCCAGCAGTGCAGAGACAGGGGACTACGAGCAGTACTTC.

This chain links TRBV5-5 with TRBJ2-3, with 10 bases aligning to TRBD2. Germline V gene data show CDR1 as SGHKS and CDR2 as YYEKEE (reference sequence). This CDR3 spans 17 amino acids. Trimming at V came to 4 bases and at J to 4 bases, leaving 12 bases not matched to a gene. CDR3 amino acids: CASSPRIAGGASDTQYF. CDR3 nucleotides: TGTGCCAGCAGCCCCCGAATAGCGGGGGGAGCCTCAGATACGCAGTATTTT.

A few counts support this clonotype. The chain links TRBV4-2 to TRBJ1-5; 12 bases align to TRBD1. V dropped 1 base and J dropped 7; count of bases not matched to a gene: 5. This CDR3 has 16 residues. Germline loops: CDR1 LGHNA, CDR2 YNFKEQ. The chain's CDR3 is CASSQGGQGARQPQHF. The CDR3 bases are TGTGCCAGCAGCCAAGGGGGACAGGGGGCCAGACAGCCCCAGCATTTT.

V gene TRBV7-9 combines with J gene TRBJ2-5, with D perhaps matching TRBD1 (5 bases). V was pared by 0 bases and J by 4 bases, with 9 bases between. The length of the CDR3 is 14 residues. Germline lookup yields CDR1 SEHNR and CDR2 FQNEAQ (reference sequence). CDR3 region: CASSLALGVETQYF. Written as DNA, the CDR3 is TGTGCCAGCAGCTTAGCTCTAGGGGTAGAGACCCAGTACTTC.

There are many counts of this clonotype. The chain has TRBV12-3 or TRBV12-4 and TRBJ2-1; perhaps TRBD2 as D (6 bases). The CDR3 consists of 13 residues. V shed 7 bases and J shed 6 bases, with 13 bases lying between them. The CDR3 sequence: CASNLRGSNEQFF. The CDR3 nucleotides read TGTGCCAGCAACTTGCGGGGTTCCAATGAGCAGTTCTTC.

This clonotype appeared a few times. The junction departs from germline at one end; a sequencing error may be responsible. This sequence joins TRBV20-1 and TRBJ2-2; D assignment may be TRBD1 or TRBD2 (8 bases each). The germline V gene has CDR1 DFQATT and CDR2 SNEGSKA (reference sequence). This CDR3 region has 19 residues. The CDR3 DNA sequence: TGCAATGCTAGGGATCCGGGACAGGTTGCGACTAGCGTCACCGGGGAGCTGTTTTTT. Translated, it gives CNARDPGQVATSVTGELFF.

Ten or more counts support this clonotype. The CDR3 nucleotides read TGTGCCAGCAGTTACGACGGGGGGGCCTCAGATACGCAGTATTTT. As protein: CASSYDGGASDTQYF. The chain carries TRBV6-2 or TRBV6-3 and TRBJ2-3; 8 bases agree with TRBD2. The CDR3 is 15 residues long. Germline lookup yields CDR1 MNHEY and CDR2 SVGEGT. Trimming took 2 bases from V and 4 from J; bases not matched to a gene: 5.

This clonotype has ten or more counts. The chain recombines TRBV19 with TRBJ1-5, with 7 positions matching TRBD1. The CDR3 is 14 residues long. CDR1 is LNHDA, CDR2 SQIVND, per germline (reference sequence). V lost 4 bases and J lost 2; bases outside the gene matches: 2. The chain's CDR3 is CASSTTGGNQPQHF. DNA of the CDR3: TGTGCCAGTAGTACCACAGGGGGCAATCAGCCCCAGCATTTT.

DNA for the CDR3: TGTGCCAGCAGCGTAGATGGTGAAAAACTGTTTTTT. Amino acid sequence: CASSVDGEKLFF. This chain connects TRBV9 to TRBJ1-4, with unresolved D. Germline V gives CDR1 SGDLS, CDR2 YYNGEE. The CDR3 extends over 12 amino acids. Trimming shortened V by 0 bases and J by 7 bases, and 4 bases separated the two germline ends.

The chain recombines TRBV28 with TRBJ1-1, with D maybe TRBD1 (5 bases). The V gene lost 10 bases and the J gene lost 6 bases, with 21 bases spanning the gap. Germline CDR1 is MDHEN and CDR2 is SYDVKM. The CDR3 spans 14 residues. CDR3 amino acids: CAILRDRSVPEAFF. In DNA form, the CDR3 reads TGTGCCATCCTTCGGGACCGCTCGGTTCCTGAAGCTTTCTTT. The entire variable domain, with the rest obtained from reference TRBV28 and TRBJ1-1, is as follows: DVKVTQSSRYLVKRTGEKVFLECVQDMDHENMFWYRQDPGLGLRLIYFSYDVKMKEKGDIPEGYSVSREKKERFSLILESASTNQTSMYLCAILRDRSVPEAFFGQGTRLTVV.